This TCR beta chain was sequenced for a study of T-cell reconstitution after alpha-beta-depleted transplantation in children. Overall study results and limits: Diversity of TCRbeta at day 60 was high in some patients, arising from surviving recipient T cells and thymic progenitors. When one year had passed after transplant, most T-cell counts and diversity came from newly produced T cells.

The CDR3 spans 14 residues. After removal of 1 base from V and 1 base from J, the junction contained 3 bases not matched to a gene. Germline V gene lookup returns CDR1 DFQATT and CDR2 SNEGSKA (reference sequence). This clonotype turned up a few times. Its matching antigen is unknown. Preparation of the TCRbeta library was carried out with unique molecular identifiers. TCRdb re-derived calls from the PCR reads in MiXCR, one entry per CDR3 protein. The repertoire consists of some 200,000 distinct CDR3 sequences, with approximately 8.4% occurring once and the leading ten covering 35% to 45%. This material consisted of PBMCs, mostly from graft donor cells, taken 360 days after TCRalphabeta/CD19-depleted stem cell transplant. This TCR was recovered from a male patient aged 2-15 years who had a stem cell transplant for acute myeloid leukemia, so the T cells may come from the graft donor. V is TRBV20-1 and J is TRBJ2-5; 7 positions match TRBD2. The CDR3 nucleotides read TGCAGTGCTAGAGCGGGGGGTTTCCAAGAGACCCAGTACTTC. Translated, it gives CSARAGGFQETQYF.